A single sample is the source of the 13 T cell receptor beta chains below, sequenced in a study of identical twins. TCRdb processed the 5' RACE reads anew with MiXCR; each CDR3 protein has one entry. The sample has fewer than 650,000 distinct CDR3 sequences, approximately 10% seen once. The same data also contributed to another study, on yellow fever vaccine responses in identical twins.

The sequencing input was PBMCs. The source of these receptors is a woman between 18 and 30 years old in good health.

This clonotype was picked up many times. The genes are TRBV4-1 and TRBJ2-7; 14 bases align to TRBD2. The ends lost 1 base at V and 4 bases at J; junction bases unmatched: 0. This CDR3 is built from 15 residues. The germline CDR1 and CDR2 sequences are MGHRA and YSYEKL. Here the CDR3 reads CASSQGLAGGYEQYF. DNA of the CDR3: TGCGCCAGCAGCCAAGGACTAGCGGGAGGGTACGAGCAGTACTTC.

This sequence joins TRBV9 and TRBJ2-3, with 7 bases lining up with TRBD1. This CDR3 is 15 amino acids long. The germline V gene encodes CDR1 SGDLS and CDR2 YYNGEE. J was trimmed by 2 bases and V by 4 bases; bases with no gene match: 7. Here the CDR3 reads CASSPDRVTTDTQYF. DNA of the CDR3: TGTGCCAGCAGCCCAGACAGGGTAACCACAGATACGCAGTATTTT.

The V and J genes are TRBV11-3 and TRBJ2-5, with TRBD2 identical over 7 bases. This CDR3 has 14 residues. The J segment lost 4 bases and the V segment lost 3 bases, leaving 5 bases of the junction unmatched. Per germline, CDR1 SGHNT and CDR2 YENEEA. This chain's CDR3 is CASSFDGEGETQYF. CDR3 in DNA: TGTGCCAGCAGCTTCGACGGGGAGGGAGAGACCCAGTACTTC.

V gene TRBV28 combines with J gene TRBJ2-6; 7 bases line up with TRBD1. V gave up 11 bases and J gave up 0 bases; unmatched junction bases: 7. Germline V gene sequence: CDR1 MDHEN, CDR2 SYDVKM. The CDR3 is 15 amino acids. The DNA of the CDR3 is TGTGCCGTTAGGGACAGCCGCTCTGGGGCCAACGTCCTGACTTTC. Translated, it gives CAVRDSRSGANVLTF.

This clonotype was detected ten times or more. The rearrangement uses TRBV5-1 and TRBJ2-3, with a weak D call TRBD2 (6 bases). Germline V gene data show CDR1 as SGHRS and CDR2 as YFSETQ. The V end was cut by 0 bases, the J end by 3 bases, with 11 bases between. This CDR3 comprises 15 residues. The CDR3, as DNA: TGCGCCAGCAGCTTGGATCCTAGCGCGACAGATACGCAGTATTTT. It is translated as CASSLDPSATDTQYF.

J is TRBJ2-5 and V is TRBV15; D is ambiguous. V gave up 2 bases and J gave up 4 bases, with 20 bases separating them. There are 17 residues in the CDR3. Germline V gene data show CDR1 as LNHNV and CDR2 as YYDKDF (reference sequence). The CDR3 region has the DNA TGTGCCACCAGCAGACTAGTCGTTGAGAGCGAAGTAGAGACCCAGTACTTC. It is translated as CATSRLVVESEVETQYF.

This chain connects TRBV6-5 to TRBJ2-2, with 8 bases aligning to TRBD2. The trim removed 2 bases at V and 5 bases at J, leaving 7 bases unmatched. The CDR3 sequence is 16 residues long. Looked up from germline, CDR1 is MNHEY and CDR2 is SVGAGI. CDR3 coding DNA: TGTGCCAGCAGTTACGGTCGCAGCGGGAGAACCGGGGAGCTGTTTTTT. It is translated as CASSYGRSGRTGELFF.

This clonotype was recorded many times. The chain recombines TRBV7-8 with TRBJ2-3; 9 bases fit TRBD2. This CDR3 spans 15 amino acids. V trimming: 8 bases; J trimming: 4 bases; junction bases outside the gene matches: 10. CDR1 is SGHVS, CDR2 FQNEAQ, per germline. The CDR3 here is CASGSGAGGPDTQYF. In DNA, the CDR3 is TGTGCCAGCGGGTCGGGGGCGGGAGGGCCAGATACGCAGTATTTT.

V is TRBV2 and J is TRBJ2-2, with no clear D. Germline V gene lookup returns CDR1 SNHLY and CDR2 FYNNEI. The CDR3 runs 14 residues. The ends were cut back, 7 bases at V and 4 bases at J, with 13 bases in the middle. CDR3 bases: TGTGCCAGCAACTCATATGAGCGCACCGGGGAGCTGTTTTTT. Its translation: CASNSYERTGELFF. The full variable domain, its missing parts supplied by reference TRBV2 and TRBJ2-2, is EPEVTQTPSHQVTQMGQEVILRCVPISNHLYFYWYRQILGQKVEFLVSFYNNEISEKSEIFDDQFSVERPDGSNFTLKIRSTKLEDSAMYFCASNSYERTGELFFGEGSRLTVL.

This clonotype was seen only a few times. The chain carries TRBV18 and TRBJ1-1, with D tentatively TRBD1 (5 bases). Looked up from germline, CDR1 is KGHSH and CDR2 is LQKENI. This CDR3 region has 17 residues. Trimming left V 0 bases short and J 0 bases short, with 14 bases between. The CDR3 nucleotides are TGTGCCAGCTCACCACCGGGGGGAACAATACTGAACACTGAAGCTTTCTTT. Translating gives CASSPPGGTILNTEAFF.

Ten or more counts support this clonotype. This chain links TRBV11-2 with TRBJ2-3; D not resolved. V gave up 1 base and J gave up 4 bases, with 6 bases separating them. The CDR3 is 13 residues long. Germline V lookup: CDR1 SGHAT, CDR2 FQNNGV. The CDR3 nucleotides read TGTGCCAGCAGCTTAGTTGCGGCAGATACGCAGTATTTT. Translating it yields CASSLVAADTQYF.

The CDR3 sequence is CSVEAETGISGELFF. DNA for the CDR3: TGCAGCGTTGAAGCGGAGACAGGGATTTCCGGGGAGCTGTTTTTT. This chain connects TRBV29-1 to TRBJ2-2; 7 bases fit TRBD1. The germline V gene has CDR1 SQVTM and CDR2 ANQGSEA. J gave up 6 bases and V 1 base, and 8 bases lay outside the gene matches. The CDR3 has 15 amino acids.

The rearrangement uses TRBV29-1 and TRBJ2-7; D call uncertain. The length of the CDR3 is 12 residues. The germline V and J ends were trimmed by 4 bases and 3 bases, with 10 bases remaining between them. The germline V gene encodes CDR1 SQVTM and CDR2 ANQGSEA. The CDR3 loop is CSVVPDGYEQYF. CDR3 DNA: TGCAGCGTTGTACCAGACGGCTACGAGCAGTACTTC.